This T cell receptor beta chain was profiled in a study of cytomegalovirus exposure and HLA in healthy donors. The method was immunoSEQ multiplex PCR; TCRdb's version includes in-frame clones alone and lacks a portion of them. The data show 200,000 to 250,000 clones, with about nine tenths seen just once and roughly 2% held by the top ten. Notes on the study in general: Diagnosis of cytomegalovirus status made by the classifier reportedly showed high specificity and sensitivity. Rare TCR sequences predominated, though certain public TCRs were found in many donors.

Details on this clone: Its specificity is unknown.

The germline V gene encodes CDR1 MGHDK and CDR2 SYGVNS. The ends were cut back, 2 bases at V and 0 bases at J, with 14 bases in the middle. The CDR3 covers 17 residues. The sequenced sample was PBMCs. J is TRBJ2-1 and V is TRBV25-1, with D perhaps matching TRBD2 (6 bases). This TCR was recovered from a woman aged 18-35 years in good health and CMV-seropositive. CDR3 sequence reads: CASSEKLGGDSYNEQFF. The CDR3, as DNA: TGTGCCAGCAGTGAAAAGTTGGGCGGGGACTCCTACAATGAGCAGTTCTTC.